The rows below give T cell receptor beta chains drawn from one sample of a study of identical twins. TCRdb fed the 5' RACE reads into MiXCR, producing one record per CDR3 protein. The data show roughly 250,000 distinct CDR3 sequences, roughly 7% seen once. These data were also reused for a study on yellow fever vaccine responses in identical twins.

Sequencing input: memory (CD45RO+) T cells sorted from blood. The receptors here all came from a woman between 18 and 29 years old in good health. Both conserved end residues are part of each CDR3. A D gene is named only where the DNA matches it firmly. Clone sizes are given selectively: once, few, many, or a class where the clone is expanded.

TRBD1	.	TRBV20-1	TRBJ2-2	CSARGQGASNTGELFF	TGCAGTGCTAGGGGACAGGGGGCTTCGAACACCGGGGAGCTGTTTTTT
.	.	TRBV9	TRBJ1-1	CATTPHSSDTEAFF	TGTGCCACCACCCCGCACAGCTCGGACACTGAAGCTTTCTTT
.	once	TRBV7-9	TRBJ2-2	CATRLLGTGELFF	TGTGCCACAAGACTGCTGGGGACCGGGGAGCTGTTTTTT
.	many	TRBV3-1	TRBJ1-1	CASSQAGRGTEAFF	TGTGCCAGCAGCCAAGCGGGCAGGGGAACTGAAGCTTTCTTT
.	many	TRBV5-1	TRBJ2-2	CASSLAMRTTIVTGELFF	TGCGCCAGCAGCTTGGCCATGCGGACTACGATCGTCACCGGGGAGCTGTTTTTT
TRBD2	.	TRBV7-2	TRBJ2-5	CASSRQTSVGETQYF	TGTGCCAGCAGCCGGCAGACTAGCGTTGGAGAGACCCAGTACTTC
.	few	TRBV24-1	TRBJ2-7	CATSDSIGGEQYF	TGTGCCACCAGTGATTCAATAGGTGGCGAGCAGTACTTC
TRBD2	.	TRBV12-3/TRBV12-4	TRBJ2-7	CASSPTGLAGGSYHSYEQYF	TGTGCCAGCAGCCCCACCGGACTAGCGGGGGGATCCTATCACTCCTACGAGCAGTACTTC
.	many	TRBV6-1	TRBJ1-4	CAGGGQNEKLFF	TGTGCCGGGGGAGGGCAGAATGAAAAACTGTTTTTT
.	few	TRBV24-1	TRBJ1-2	CATSDTRNTGLYGYTF	TGTGCCACCAGTGACACGAGAAACACAGGGCTCTATGGCTACACCTTC
TRBD1	many	TRBV7-3	TRBJ2-1	CASRMTTGNNEQFF	TGTGCCAGCAGGATGACGACAGGGAACAATGAGCAGTTCTTC
TRBD1	.	TRBV27	TRBJ2-7	CASTADRAPYEQYF	TGTGCCAGCACCGCCGACAGGGCCCCCTACGAGCAGTACTTC
TRBD1	many	TRBV5-1	TRBJ2-5	CASSLEGGPQETQYF	TGCGCCAGCAGCTTGGAAGGGGGCCCCCAAGAGACCCAGTACTTC
.	few	TRBV12-3/TRBV12-4	TRBJ2-1	CASRLGPSYNEQFF	TGTGCCAGCAGACTGGGACCCTCCTACAATGAGCAGTTCTTC
.	many	TRBV27	TRBJ2-1	CASRRGAGNEQFF	TGTGCCAGCAGACGGGGAGCGGGTAATGAGCAGTTCTTC
TRBD2	.	TRBV29-1	TRBJ2-1	CSVPTTSGPLFF	TGCAGCGTCCCTACGACTAGCGGGCCACTGTTCTTC
TRBD2	many	TRBV6-5	TRBJ2-3	CASSYNPPTSGVSDTQYF	TGTGCCAGCAGTTATAATCCCCCGACTAGCGGGGTTTCAGATACGCAGTATTTT
.	.	TRBV20-1	TRBJ1-1	CSASWGATEAFF	TGCAGTGCTAGCTGGGGGGCTACTGAAGCTTTCTTT
TRBD2	few	TRBV11-2	TRBJ2-1	CASSYPGTSLVNSYNEQFF	TGTGCCAGCAGCTACCCCGGGACTAGCTTAGTGAACTCCTACAATGAGCAGTTCTTC
.	.	TRBV11-2	TRBJ2-1	CASTQFEGSYNEQFF	TGTGCCAGCACCCAGTTCGAGGGCTCCTACAATGAGCAGTTCTTC
.	many	TRBV5-1	TRBJ2-1	CASSLGTTTFSYNEQFF	TGCGCCAGCAGCTTGGGGACTACCACGTTCTCCTACAATGAGCAGTTCTTC
.	.	TRBV7-6	TRBJ2-5	CASSLYKSQYF	TGTGCCAGCAGTCTATACAAGAGCCAGTACTTC
.	few	TRBV6-4	TRBJ2-3	CASSYTATDTQYF	TGTGCCAGCAGTTACACCGCTACAGATACGCAGTATTTT
TRBD2	.	TRBV10-3	TRBJ2-5	CAISEGLAGKETQYF	TGTGCCATCAGTGAGGGACTAGCGGGGAAGGAGACCCAGTACTTC
TRBD2	.	TRBV24-1	TRBJ2-2	CATSPWTKRENWNAGELFF	TGTGCCACCAGTCCGTGGACTAAGCGGGAAAACTGGAACGCCGGGGAGCTGTTTTTT
.	.	TRBV7-8	TRBJ2-1	CASSLSPLGNNEQFF	TGTGCCAGCAGCTTGTCGCCTCTTGGGAACAATGAGCAGTTCTTC
TRBD2	.	TRBV5-1	TRBJ2-1	CASSLGRAGAGGYNEQFF	TGCGCCAGCAGCTTGGGCAGGGCAGGAGCGGGGGGCTACAATGAGCAGTTCTTC
TRBD1	many	TRBV4-1	TRBJ2-5	CASSQIGGTGQETQYF	TGCGCCAGCAGCCAAATAGGCGGGACAGGGCAAGAGACCCAGTACTTC
.	once	TRBV20-1	TRBJ2-1	CSEGEQFF	TGCAGTGAGGGTGAGCAGTTCTTC
.	.	TRBV7-3	TRBJ2-7	CASSLTQGKAQYF	TGTGCCAGCAGCCTAACCCAGGGAAAGGCGCAGTACTTC
TRBD2	few	TRBV12-3/TRBV12-4	TRBJ2-5	CASSQHRLAGGVWRETQYF	TGTGCCAGCAGCCAACACCGACTAGCGGGGGGGGTTTGGAGAGAGACCCAGTACTTC
.	many	TRBV29-1	TRBJ1-1	CSVNTGMSRTEAFF	TGCAGCGTAAATACAGGGATGTCGCGCACTGAAGCTTTCTTT
TRBD2	.	TRBV15	TRBJ2-1	CATSRSASLAGGGNEQFF	TGTGCCACCAGCAGATCGGCATCCCTAGCGGGAGGTGGCAATGAGCAGTTCTTC
.	many	TRBV12-3/TRBV12-4	TRBJ1-1	CASSMVGGWEAFF	TGTGCCAGCAGCATGGTAGGAGGCTGGGAGGCTTTCTTT
TRBD2	few	TRBV12-3/TRBV12-4	TRBJ2-3	CASSLGGGYTQYF	TGTGCCAGCAGTTTAGGGGGGGGGTATACGCAGTATTTT
.	many	TRBV28	TRBJ1-1	CASTTTMNTEAFF	TGTGCCAGCACAACGACCATGAACACTGAAGCTTTCTTT